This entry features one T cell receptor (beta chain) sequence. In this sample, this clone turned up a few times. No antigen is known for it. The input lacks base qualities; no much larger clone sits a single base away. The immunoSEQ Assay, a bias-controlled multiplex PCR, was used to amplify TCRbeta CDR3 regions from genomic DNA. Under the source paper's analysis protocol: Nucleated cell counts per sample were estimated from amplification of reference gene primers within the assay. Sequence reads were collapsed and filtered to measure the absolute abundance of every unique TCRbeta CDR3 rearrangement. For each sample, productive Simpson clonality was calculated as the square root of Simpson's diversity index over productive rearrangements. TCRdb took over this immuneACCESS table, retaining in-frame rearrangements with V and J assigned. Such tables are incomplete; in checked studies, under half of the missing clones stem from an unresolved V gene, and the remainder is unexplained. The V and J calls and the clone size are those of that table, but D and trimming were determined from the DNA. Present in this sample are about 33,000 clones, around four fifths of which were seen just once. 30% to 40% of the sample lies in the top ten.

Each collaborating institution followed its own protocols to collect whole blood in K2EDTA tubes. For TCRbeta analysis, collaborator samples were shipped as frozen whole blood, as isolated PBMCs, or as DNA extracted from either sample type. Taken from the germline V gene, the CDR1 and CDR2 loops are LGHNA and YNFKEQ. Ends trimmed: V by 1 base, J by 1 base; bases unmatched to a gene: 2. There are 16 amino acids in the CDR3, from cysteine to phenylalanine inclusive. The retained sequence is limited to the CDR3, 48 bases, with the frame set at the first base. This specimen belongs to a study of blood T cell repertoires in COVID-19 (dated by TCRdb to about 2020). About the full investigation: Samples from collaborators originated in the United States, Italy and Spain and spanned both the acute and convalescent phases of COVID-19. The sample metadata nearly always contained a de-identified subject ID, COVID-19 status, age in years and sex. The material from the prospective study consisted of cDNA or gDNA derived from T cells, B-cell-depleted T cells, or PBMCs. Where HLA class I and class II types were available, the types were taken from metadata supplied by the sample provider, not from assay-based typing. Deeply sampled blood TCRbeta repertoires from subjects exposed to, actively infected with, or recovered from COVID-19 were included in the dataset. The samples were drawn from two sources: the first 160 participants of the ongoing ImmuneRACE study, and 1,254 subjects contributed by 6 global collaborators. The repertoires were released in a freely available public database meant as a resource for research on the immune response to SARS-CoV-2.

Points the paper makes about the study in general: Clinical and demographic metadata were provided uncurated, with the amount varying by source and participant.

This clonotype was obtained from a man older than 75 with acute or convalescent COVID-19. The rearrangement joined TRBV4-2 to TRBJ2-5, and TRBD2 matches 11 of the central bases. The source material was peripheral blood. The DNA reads TGTGCCAGCAGCCAAGGTAGCGGGGGGGCCCAAGAGACCCAGTACTTC. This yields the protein CASSQGSGGAQETQYF.